These T cell receptor beta chains were read from a single sample in a study of OX40 agonist ivuxolimab in advanced cancers. The table came from immunoSEQ multiplex PCR; TCRdb's copy has only in-frame clones and leaves some out. The sample lists about 76,000 clones; nearly 85% were seen once. This specimen consisted of CD4+ or CD8+ T cells sorted from blood, obtained in a trial of the OX40 agonist ivuxolimab. The receptor source for this set is an adult with an advanced solid tumor such as melanoma, head and neck, liver or kidney cancer. Both conserved end residues are part of each CDR3. D genes are given only for firm matches. Part of the rows lack a size; the others show once, few, many or a class for expanded clones.

j_gene: TRBJ1-3
v_gene: TRBV15
d_gene: .
abundance: .
CDR3aa: CATSRALLASGNTIYF
CDR3nt: TGTGCCACCAGCAGAGCTCTCCTGGCCTCTGGAAACACCATATATTTT

j_gene: TRBJ1-2
v_gene: TRBV2
d_gene: .
abundance: .
CDR3aa: CASRLDSSNYGYTF
CDR3nt: TGTGCCAGCAGGTTGGACAGTTCTAACTATGGCTACACCTTC

j_gene: TRBJ2-2
v_gene: TRBV18
d_gene: .
abundance: .
CDR3aa: CASSPEWANTGELFF
CDR3nt: TGTGCCAGCTCACCAGAATGGGCGAACACCGGGGAGCTGTTTTTT

j_gene: TRBJ1-2
v_gene: TRBV9
d_gene: .
abundance: few
CDR3aa: CASSRVPGGYGYTF
CDR3nt: TGTGCCAGCTCCCGGGTTCCGGGCGGCTATGGCTACACCTTC

j_gene: TRBJ2-2
v_gene: TRBV19
d_gene: TRBD2
abundance: .
CDR3aa: CASRRLAGLGELFF
CDR3nt: TGTGCCTCCCGCCGACTAGCGGGCCTCGGGGAGCTGTTTTTT

j_gene: TRBJ1-1
v_gene: TRBV28
d_gene: TRBD1
abundance: .
CDR3aa: CASSLSRDREAFF
CDR3nt: TGTGCCAGCAGTTTGTCTCGGGACAGGGAAGCTTTCTTT

j_gene: TRBJ1-5
v_gene: TRBV18
d_gene: .
abundance: .
CDR3aa: CASSPPEFHNQPQHF
CDR3nt: TGTGCCAGCTCACCACCGGAATTCCACAATCAGCCCCAGCATTTT

j_gene: TRBJ2-7
v_gene: TRBV7-9
d_gene: .
abundance: .
CDR3aa: CASSLDRAQYF
CDR3nt: TGTGCCAGCAGCTTAGACAGGGCGCAGTACTTC

j_gene: TRBJ2-3
v_gene: TRBV19
d_gene: .
abundance: .
CDR3aa: CASSMVARYTDTQYF
CDR3nt: TGTGCCAGTAGTATGGTCGCTAGATACACAGATACGCAGTATTTT

j_gene: TRBJ2-6
v_gene: TRBV30
d_gene: .
abundance: .
CDR3aa: CAWILPGANVLTF
CDR3nt: TGTGCCTGGATCTTGCCGGGGGCCAACGTCCTGACTTTC

j_gene: TRBJ1-5
v_gene: TRBV5-6
d_gene: TRBD1
abundance: .
CDR3aa: CASSLGGSQGYSNQPQHF
CDR3nt: TGTGCCAGCAGCTTGGGAGGCTCACAGGGGTATAGCAATCAGCCCCAGCATTTT

j_gene: TRBJ1-2
v_gene: TRBV11-2
d_gene: .
abundance: .
CDR3aa: CASSLEGTGIYGYTF
CDR3nt: TGTGCCAGCAGCTTAGAAGGGACGGGAATCTATGGCTACACCTTC

j_gene: TRBJ2-5
v_gene: TRBV5-6
d_gene: .
abundance: .
CDR3aa: CASSPDGFQETQYF
CDR3nt: TGTGCCAGCAGCCCGGACGGATTTCAAGAGACCCAGTACTTC

j_gene: TRBJ1-2
v_gene: TRBV11-1
d_gene: TRBD1
abundance: .
CDR3aa: CASSSRDRPYGYTF
CDR3nt: TGTGCCAGCAGCTCCAGGGACAGACCCTATGGCTACACCTTC

j_gene: TRBJ1-5
v_gene: TRBV5-1
d_gene: TRBD1
abundance: .
CDR3aa: CASSAGTDNQPQHF
CDR3nt: TGCGCCAGCAGCGCCGGGACAGATAATCAGCCCCAGCATTTT

j_gene: TRBJ2-7
v_gene: TRBV19
d_gene: .
abundance: many
CDR3aa: CATEASSYEQYF
CDR3nt: TGTGCAACCGAGGCTAGCTCCTACGAGCAGTACTTC

j_gene: TRBJ1-4
v_gene: TRBV7-2
d_gene: .
abundance: .
CDR3aa: CASSARIEGEKLFF
CDR3nt: TGTGCCAGCAGCGCGAGAATTGAGGGGGAAAAACTGTTTTTT

j_gene: TRBJ2-7
v_gene: TRBV11-3
d_gene: .
abundance: .
CDR3aa: CASSLTIYEQYF
CDR3nt: TGTGCCAGCAGCCTGACGATCTACGAGCAGTACTTC

j_gene: TRBJ2-7
v_gene: TRBV6-6
d_gene: .
abundance: .
CDR3aa: CASSYGRDKATYEQYF
CDR3nt: TGTGCCAGCAGTTACGGTCGGGATAAAGCCACCTACGAGCAGTACTTC

j_gene: TRBJ2-3
v_gene: TRBV5-1
d_gene: .
abundance: .
CDR3aa: CASSSGAAWGTDTQYF
CDR3nt: TGCGCCAGCAGTTCCGGGGCGGCTTGGGGCACAGATACGCAGTATTTT

j_gene: TRBJ2-1
v_gene: TRBV29-1
d_gene: .
abundance: .
CDR3aa: CSVSGSSSYNEQFF
CDR3nt: TGCAGCGTTAGCGGGTCGAGCTCCTACAATGAGCAGTTCTTC

j_gene: TRBJ2-5
v_gene: TRBV11-3
d_gene: .
abundance: .
CDR3aa: CASSLAPSGMETQYF
CDR3nt: TGTGCCAGCAGCTTGGCCCCTAGTGGGATGGAGACCCAGTACTTC

j_gene: TRBJ2-2
v_gene: TRBV27
d_gene: .
abundance: once
CDR3aa: CASSPYSLMNTGELFF
CDR3nt: TGTGCCAGCAGTCCGTACAGCCTTATGAACACCGGGGAGCTGTTTTTT

j_gene: TRBJ1-5
v_gene: TRBV27
d_gene: .
abundance: .
CDR3aa: CVSSLSGAGVGNQPQHF
CDR3nt: TGTGTCAGCAGTTTGAGTGGAGCAGGGGTTGGCAATCAGCCCCAGCATTTT

j_gene: TRBJ2-3
v_gene: TRBV7-8
d_gene: .
abundance: .
CDR3aa: CASSLRDSFTDTQYF
CDR3nt: TGTGCCAGCAGCCTCCGGGACTCTTTCACAGATACGCAGTATTTT

j_gene: TRBJ2-7
v_gene: TRBV5-1
d_gene: .
abundance: .
CDR3aa: CASSFQGLSYEQYF
CDR3nt: TGCGCCAGCAGCTTCCAGGGCCTCTCCTACGAGCAGTACTTC

j_gene: TRBJ1-1
v_gene: TRBV6-1
d_gene: .
abundance: .
CDR3aa: CASSEAFDNKEAFF
CDR3nt: TGTGCCAGCAGTGAAGCGTTTGATAATAAGGAAGCTTTCTTT

j_gene: TRBJ1-3
v_gene: TRBV19
d_gene: TRBD1
abundance: once
CDR3aa: CASSGQDPSGNTIYF
CDR3nt: TGTGCCAGTAGTGGACAGGATCCCTCTGGAAACACCATATATTTT

j_gene: TRBJ2-7
v_gene: TRBV9
d_gene: .
abundance: .
CDR3aa: CASSVDSGGRYEQYF
CDR3nt: TGTGCCAGCAGCGTAGACAGTGGGGGTCGGTACGAGCAGTACTTC

j_gene: TRBJ2-5
v_gene: TRBV5-1
d_gene: TRBD2
abundance: few
CDR3aa: CASSLASASGVETQYF
CDR3nt: TGCGCCAGCAGCTTGGCGTCAGCTAGCGGGGTGGAGACCCAGTACTTC

j_gene: TRBJ1-6
v_gene: TRBV7-2
d_gene: .
abundance: .
CDR3aa: CASSPQGLGNSPLHF
CDR3nt: TGTGCCAGCAGCCCCCAAGGGCTAGGTAATTCACCCCTCCACTTT

j_gene: TRBJ2-2
v_gene: TRBV5-1
d_gene: .
abundance: .
CDR3aa: CASSLGETGELFF
CDR3nt: TGCGCCAGCAGCTTGGGGGAGACCGGGGAGCTGTTTTTT

j_gene: TRBJ2-3
v_gene: TRBV6-6
d_gene: .
abundance: .
CDR3aa: CASSYSGQSTDTQYF
CDR3nt: TGTGCCAGCAGTTACTCTGGACAGAGCACAGATACGCAGTATTTT

j_gene: TRBJ2-7
v_gene: TRBV4-2
d_gene: TRBD1
abundance: .
CDR3aa: CASSFGTAIRYEQYF
CDR3nt: TGTGCCAGCAGCTTCGGGACAGCTATCCGATACGAGCAGTACTTC

j_gene: TRBJ1-2
v_gene: TRBV6-5
d_gene: .
abundance: .
CDR3aa: CASRESGGARGYTF
CDR3nt: TGTGCCAGCAGGGAGAGCGGGGGTGCCAGAGGCTACACCTTC

j_gene: TRBJ1-5
v_gene: TRBV5-6
d_gene: .
abundance: .
CDR3aa: CASSTAGNSNQPQHF
CDR3nt: TGTGCCAGCAGCACTGCAGGGAATAGCAATCAGCCCCAGCATTTT

j_gene: TRBJ1-4
v_gene: TRBV7-9
d_gene: TRBD1
abundance: .
CDR3aa: CASSPPDRGSEKLFF
CDR3nt: TGTGCCAGCAGCCCTCCCGACAGGGGAAGCGAAAAACTGTTTTTT

j_gene: TRBJ2-5
v_gene: TRBV7-9
d_gene: .
abundance: .
CDR3aa: CASSFSQETQYF
CDR3nt: TGTGCCAGCAGCTTCTCACAAGAGACCCAGTACTTC

j_gene: TRBJ2-7
v_gene: TRBV7-2
d_gene: .
abundance: .
CDR3aa: CASSQGLSYEQYF
CDR3nt: TGTGCCAGCAGCCAGGGACTTTCCTACGAGCAGTACTTC

j_gene: TRBJ2-3
v_gene: TRBV4-3
d_gene: .
abundance: .
CDR3aa: CASSPQGADTQYF
CDR3nt: TGCGCCAGCAGCCCGCAGGGAGCAGATACGCAGTATTTT

j_gene: TRBJ2-7
v_gene: TRBV19
d_gene: .
abundance: few
CDR3aa: CASSIRRDDYEQYF
CDR3nt: TGTGCCAGTAGTATACGAAGGGATGACTACGAGCAGTACTTC

j_gene: TRBJ2-7
v_gene: TRBV25-1
d_gene: .
abundance: .
CDR3aa: CASSGYLEQYF
CDR3nt: TGTGCCAGCAGTGGTTACCTGGAGCAGTACTTC

j_gene: TRBJ2-7
v_gene: TRBV2
d_gene: .
abundance: .
CDR3aa: CASSDSGGRYEQYF
CDR3nt: TGTGCCAGCAGTGACTCCGGGGGAAGGTACGAGCAGTACTTC

j_gene: TRBJ2-1
v_gene: TRBV12-5
d_gene: TRBD2
abundance: .
CDR3aa: CASGLLWTSGNEQFF
CDR3nt: TGTGCTAGTGGTTTGTTATGGACTAGCGGCAATGAGCAGTTCTTC

j_gene: TRBJ2-7
v_gene: TRBV7-2
d_gene: .
abundance: .
CDR3aa: CASSLGAGYHEQYF
CDR3nt: TGTGCCAGCAGCTTAGGTGCAGGGTATCACGAGCAGTACTTC

j_gene: TRBJ2-1
v_gene: TRBV2
d_gene: .
abundance: .
CDR3aa: CASITQRGATYNEQFF
CDR3nt: TGTGCCAGCATAACTCAGCGTGGGGCTACCTACAATGAGCAGTTCTTC

j_gene: TRBJ1-2
v_gene: TRBV7-7
d_gene: .
abundance: .
CDR3aa: CASSPKGAEPYGYTF
CDR3nt: TGTGCTAGCAGCCCAAAAGGGGCGGAACCCTATGGCTACACCTTC

j_gene: TRBJ1-2
v_gene: TRBV5-5
d_gene: .
abundance: .
CDR3aa: CASSLVAGAGYGYTF
CDR3nt: TGTGCCAGCAGCTTGGTGGCGGGGGCGGGCTATGGCTACACCTTC

j_gene: TRBJ2-7
v_gene: TRBV5-5
d_gene: TRBD2
abundance: .
CDR3aa: CASSLRWEGYEQYF
CDR3nt: TGTGCCAGCAGCTTAAGGTGGGAGGGCTACGAGCAGTACTTC

j_gene: TRBJ2-1
v_gene: TRBV19
d_gene: TRBD1
abundance: .
CDR3aa: CASSTRTGGPSPLFF
CDR3nt: TGTGCCAGTAGTACAAGGACAGGGGGACCTTCCCCGCTGTTCTTC

j_gene: TRBJ2-1
v_gene: TRBV28
d_gene: TRBD1
abundance: once
CDR3aa: CASSLRTGTSNNEQFF
CDR3nt: TGTGCCAGCAGTTTAAGGACAGGGACCTCCAACAATGAGCAGTTCTTC

j_gene: TRBJ2-7
v_gene: TRBV29-1
d_gene: .
abundance: .
CDR3aa: CSVLVGYEQYF
CDR3nt: TGCAGCGTTTTAGTCGGCTACGAGCAGTACTTC